This TCR beta chain was identified during a study of lymphopenia after photon versus proton radiotherapy. Findings and caveats of the study: Survival link was tested only in deceased patients; proton benefit remains a possibility. Under photons, naive T cells and diversity fell while effector/memory populations rose.

V gave up 0 bases and J gave up 1 base, with 7 bases separating them. Germline CDR1 is SGHRS and CDR2 is YFSETQ. The CDR3 runs 14 residues. To note about this clone: As yet, its antigen is unknown.

TCRdb's table, derived via immunoSEQ multiplex PCR, lists solely in-frame clones and lacks some. The repertoire holds about 39,000 clones, 92% seen once, with 12% to 15% in the top ten. The sequenced sample was peripheral blood, obtained from a patient treated with photon-based radiotherapy. The J gene is TRBJ1-1, the V gene TRBV5-1; no firm D call. The sequence was obtained from a man between 60 and 70 years old with cholangiocarcinoma. The CDR3 sequence is CASSLGQANTEAFF. In nucleotides, the CDR3 is TGCGCCAGCAGCTTGGGGCAGGCGAACACTGAAGCTTTCTTT. The variable domain in full, completed from reference TRBV5-1 and TRBJ1-1, reads KAGVTQTPRYLIKTRGQQVTLSCSPISGHRSVSWYQQTPGQGLQFLFEYFSETQRNKGNFPGRFSGRQFSNSRSEMNVSTLELGDSALYLCASSLGQANTEAFFGQGTRLTVV.